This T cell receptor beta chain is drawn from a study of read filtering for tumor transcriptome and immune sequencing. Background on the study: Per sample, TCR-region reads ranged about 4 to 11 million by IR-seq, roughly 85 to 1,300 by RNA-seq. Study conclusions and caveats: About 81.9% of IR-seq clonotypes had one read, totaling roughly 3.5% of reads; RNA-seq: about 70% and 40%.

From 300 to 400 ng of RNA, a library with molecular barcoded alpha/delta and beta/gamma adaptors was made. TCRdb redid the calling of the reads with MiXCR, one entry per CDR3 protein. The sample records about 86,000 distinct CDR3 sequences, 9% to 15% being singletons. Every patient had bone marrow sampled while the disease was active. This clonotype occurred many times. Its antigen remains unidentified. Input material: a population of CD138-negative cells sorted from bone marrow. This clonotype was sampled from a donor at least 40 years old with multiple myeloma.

The CDR3 spells CASSPRIREETQYF. The CDR3 DNA follows: TGTGCCAGTAGTCCCCGCATCAGGGAAGAGACCCAGTACTTC. The chain combines TRBV19 with TRBJ2-5; D is perhaps TRBD1 (5 bases). Looked up from germline, CDR1 is LNHDA and CDR2 is SQIVND (reference sequence). Between the trimmed V and J ends, which lost 5 bases and 3 bases, there was a span of 13 bases. The CDR3 covers 14 residues. Together with reference TRBV19 and TRBJ2-5, the CDR3 gives the full variable domain: DGGITQSPKYLFRKEGQNVTLSCEQNLNHDAMYWYRQDPGQGLRLIYYSQIVNDFQKGDIAEGYSVSREKKESFPLTVTSAQKNPTAFYLCASSPRIREETQYFGPGTRLLVL.